This T cell receptor (beta chain) was captured by sequencing in a study of blood T cell repertoires in COVID-19. CDR1 SGHRS and CDR2 YFSETQ come from the germline V gene. The length of the CDR3 is 15 residues. Germline trimming cut 0 bases from V and 0 bases from J; bases unmatched to any gene: 3. Profiling relied on immunoSEQ multiplex PCR, and the TCRdb table lists in-frame clones only, not all of them. The repertoire includes about 180,000 clones, around 80% of them detected once, and roughly 10% sits in the top ten. V gene TRBV5-1 combines with J gene TRBJ2-7, with TRBD2 matching over 7 bases. This clonotype was obtained from a woman aged 80 or older with COVID-19, enrolled during active disease. Material for sequencing was peripheral blood. CDR3 residues: CASSLVGTTSYEQYF. CDR3 nucleotide sequence: TGCGCCAGCAGCTTGGTTGGGACTACCTCCTACGAGCAGTACTTC.